This paragraph reports one T cell receptor (beta chain). This specimen comes from a study of radiotherapy plus CTLA-4 blockade in lung cancer. The protocol was immunoSEQ multiplex PCR, while the TCRdb copy is restricted to in-frame clones and leaves out a portion. The sample has roughly 80,000 clones, less than 85% seen once. Germline-derived CDR1 and CDR2 are SGHTA and FQGNSA. The V and J ends lost 5 bases and 5 bases, in that order; junction bases with no gene match: 2. This CDR3 has 13 amino acids. This chain connects TRBV7-2 to TRBJ2-5; 10 bases align to TRBD1. This TCR came from a human donor with non-small cell lung cancer whose response to radiotherapy plus ipilimumab could not be evaluated. The specimen was peripheral blood, collected from a patient treated with radiotherapy plus ipilimumab. CDR3 in amino acids: CASSRDRGETQYF. In DNA, the CDR3 is TGTGCCAGCAGCCGGGACAGGGGTGAGACCCAGTACTTC.